This TCR beta chain was recorded in a study of blood T cells in healthy people across ages. Primers used in a second PCR of about 6 to 11 cycles were a sample-barcoded 5' primer and a J-beta primer mix. TCRdb re-derived calls from the 5' RACE reads in MiXCR, one entry per CDR3 protein. The sample records 600,000 to 1,000,000 distinct CDR3 sequences, more than 45% being singletons. Germline CDR1 reads ENHRY; CDR2 reads SYGVKD. The CDR3 loop spans 12 amino acids. The chain recombines TRBV10-3 with TRBJ2-4; 10 nucleotides line up with TRBD2. TRBJ2-7 explains the end of the DNA better; the J call may be wrong. This clonotype was obtained from a man aged 30-40 years in good health. The sequencing sample was made of blood. The CDR3 nucleotides read TGTGCCATCAGCGGGACTAGCGACGAGCAGTACTTC. Protein: CAISGTSDEQYF.